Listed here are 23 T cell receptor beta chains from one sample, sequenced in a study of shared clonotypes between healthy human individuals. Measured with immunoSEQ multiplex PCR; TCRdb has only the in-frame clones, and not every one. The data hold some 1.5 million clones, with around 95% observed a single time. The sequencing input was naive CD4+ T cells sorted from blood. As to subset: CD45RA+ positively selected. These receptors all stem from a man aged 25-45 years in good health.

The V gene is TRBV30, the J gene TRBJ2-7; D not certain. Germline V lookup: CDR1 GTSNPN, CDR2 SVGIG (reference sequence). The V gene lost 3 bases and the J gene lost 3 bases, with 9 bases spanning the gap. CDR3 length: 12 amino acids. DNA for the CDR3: TGTGCCTGGAGGGTCGATAACTACGAGCAGTACTTC. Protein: CAWRVDNYEQYF.

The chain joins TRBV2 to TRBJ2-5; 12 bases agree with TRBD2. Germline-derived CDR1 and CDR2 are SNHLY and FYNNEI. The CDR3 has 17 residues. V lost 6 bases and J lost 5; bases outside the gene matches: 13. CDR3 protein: CASSDRLAGARRETQYF. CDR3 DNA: TGTGCCAGCAGCGACAGACTAGCGGGAGCCCGCCGGGAGACCCAGTACTTC.

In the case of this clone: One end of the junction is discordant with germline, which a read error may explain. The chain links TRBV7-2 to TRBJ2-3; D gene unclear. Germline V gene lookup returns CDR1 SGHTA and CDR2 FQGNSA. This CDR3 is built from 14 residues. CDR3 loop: CAISPGEATSILYF. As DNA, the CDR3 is TGTGCCATCAGCCCCGGCGAGGCGACTTCTATTCTCTATTTT.

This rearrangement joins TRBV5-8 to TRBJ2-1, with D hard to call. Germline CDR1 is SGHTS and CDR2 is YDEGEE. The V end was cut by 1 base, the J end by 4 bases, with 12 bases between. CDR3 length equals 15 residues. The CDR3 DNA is TGTGCCAGCAGCTTGTGGCAGGTAAATTACAATGAGCAGTTCTTC. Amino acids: CASSLWQVNYNEQFF.

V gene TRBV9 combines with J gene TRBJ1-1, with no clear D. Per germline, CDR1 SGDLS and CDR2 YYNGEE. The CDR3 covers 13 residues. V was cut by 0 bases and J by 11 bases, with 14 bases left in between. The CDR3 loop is CASSVVGSPSAFF. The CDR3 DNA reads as TGTGCCAGCAGCGTAGTTGGGTCCCCCAGTGCTTTCTTT.

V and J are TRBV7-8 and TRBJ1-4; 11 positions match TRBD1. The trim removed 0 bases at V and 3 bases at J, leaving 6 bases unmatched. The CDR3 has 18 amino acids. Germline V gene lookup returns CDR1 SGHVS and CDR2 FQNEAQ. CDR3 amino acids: CASSLARDRGVSNEKLFF. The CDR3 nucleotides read TGTGCCAGCAGCTTAGCCCGGGACAGGGGGGTTTCTAATGAAAAACTGTTTTTT.

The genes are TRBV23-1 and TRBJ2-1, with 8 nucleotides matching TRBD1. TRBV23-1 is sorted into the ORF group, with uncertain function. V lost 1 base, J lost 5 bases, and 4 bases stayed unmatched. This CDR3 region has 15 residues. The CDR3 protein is CASSQYGDRNNEQFF. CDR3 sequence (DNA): TGCGCCAGCAGTCAATACGGGGACAGGAACAATGAGCAGTTCTTC.

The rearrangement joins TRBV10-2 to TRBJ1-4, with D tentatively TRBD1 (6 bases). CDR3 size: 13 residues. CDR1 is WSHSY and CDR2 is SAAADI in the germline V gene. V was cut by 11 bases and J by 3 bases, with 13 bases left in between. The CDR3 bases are TGCGCCGTTGGGGGGCCGCCTAATGAAAAACTGTTTTTT. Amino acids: CAVGGPPNEKLFF.

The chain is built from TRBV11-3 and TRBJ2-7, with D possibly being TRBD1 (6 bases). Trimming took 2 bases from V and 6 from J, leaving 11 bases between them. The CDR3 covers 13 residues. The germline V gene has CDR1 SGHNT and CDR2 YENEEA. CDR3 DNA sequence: TGTGCCAGCAGCTTACAGGGGCAGGGCGAGCAGTACTTC. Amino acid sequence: CASSLQGQGEQYF.

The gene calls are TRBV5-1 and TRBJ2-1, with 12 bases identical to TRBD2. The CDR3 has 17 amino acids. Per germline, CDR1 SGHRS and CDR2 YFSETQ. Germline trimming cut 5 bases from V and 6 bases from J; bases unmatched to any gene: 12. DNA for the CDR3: TGCGCCAGCAGTTCCGGACTAGCGGGATCTCTTGGCAATGAGCAGTTCTTC. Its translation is CASSSGLAGSLGNEQFF.

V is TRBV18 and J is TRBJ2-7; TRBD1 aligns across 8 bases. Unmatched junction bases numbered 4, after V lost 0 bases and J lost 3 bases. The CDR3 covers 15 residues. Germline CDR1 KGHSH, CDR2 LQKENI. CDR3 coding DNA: TGTGCCAGCTCACCACCGAGACAGGGGAACTACGAGCAGTACTTC. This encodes CASSPPRQGNYEQYF.

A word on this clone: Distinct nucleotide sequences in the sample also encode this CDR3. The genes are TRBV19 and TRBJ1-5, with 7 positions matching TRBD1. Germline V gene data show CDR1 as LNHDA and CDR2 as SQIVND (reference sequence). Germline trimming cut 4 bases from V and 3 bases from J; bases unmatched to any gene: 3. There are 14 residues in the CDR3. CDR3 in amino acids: CASSRQGLNQPQHF. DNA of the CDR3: TGTGCCAGTAGTAGACAGGGCCTCAATCAGCCCCAGCATTTT.

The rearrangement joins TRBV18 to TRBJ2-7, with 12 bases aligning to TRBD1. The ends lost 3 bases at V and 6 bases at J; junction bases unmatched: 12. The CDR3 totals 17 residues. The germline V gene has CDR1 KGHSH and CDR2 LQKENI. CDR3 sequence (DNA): TGTGCCAGCTCACCCCTCGCACCGGGACAGGGGGCCCTCGAGCAGTACTTC. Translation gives CASSPLAPGQGALEQYF.

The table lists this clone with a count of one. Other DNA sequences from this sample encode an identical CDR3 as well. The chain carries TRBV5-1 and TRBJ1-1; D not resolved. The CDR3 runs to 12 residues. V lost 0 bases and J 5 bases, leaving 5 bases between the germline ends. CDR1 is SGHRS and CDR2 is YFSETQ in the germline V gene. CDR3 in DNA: TGCGCCAGCAGCTTGGATAGGACTGAAGCTTTCTTT. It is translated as CASSLDRTEAFF.

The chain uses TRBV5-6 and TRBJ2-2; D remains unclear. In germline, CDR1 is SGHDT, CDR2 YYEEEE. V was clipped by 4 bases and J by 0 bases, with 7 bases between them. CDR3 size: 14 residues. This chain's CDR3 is CASSRQTNTGELFF. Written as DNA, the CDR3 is TGTGCCAGCAGCAGGCAAACGAACACCGGGGAGCTGTTTTTT.

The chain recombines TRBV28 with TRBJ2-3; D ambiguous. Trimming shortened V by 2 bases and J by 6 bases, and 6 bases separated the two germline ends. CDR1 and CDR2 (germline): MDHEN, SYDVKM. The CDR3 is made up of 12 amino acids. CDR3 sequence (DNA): TGTGCCAGCAGTTTAATAAGGGATACGCAGTATTTT. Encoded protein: CASSLIRDTQYF.

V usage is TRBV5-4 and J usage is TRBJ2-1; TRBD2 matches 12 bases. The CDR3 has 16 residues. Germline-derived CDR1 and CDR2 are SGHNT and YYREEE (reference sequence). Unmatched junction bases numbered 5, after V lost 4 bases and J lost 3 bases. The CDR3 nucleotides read TGTGCCAGCAGCATAGGGACTAGCGGGTACTACAATGAGCAGTTCTTC. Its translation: CASSIGTSGYYNEQFF.

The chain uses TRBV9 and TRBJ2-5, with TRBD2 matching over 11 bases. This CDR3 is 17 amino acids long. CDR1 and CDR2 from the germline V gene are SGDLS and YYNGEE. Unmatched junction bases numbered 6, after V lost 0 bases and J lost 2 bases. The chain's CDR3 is CASSVGLAGTPQETQYF. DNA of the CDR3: TGTGCCAGCAGCGTAGGACTAGCGGGAACCCCACAAGAGACCCAGTACTTC.

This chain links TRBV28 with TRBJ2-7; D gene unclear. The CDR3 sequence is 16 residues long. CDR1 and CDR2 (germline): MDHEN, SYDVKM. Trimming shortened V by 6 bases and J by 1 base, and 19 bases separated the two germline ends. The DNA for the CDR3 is TGTGCCAGCAGGCTCCTCTCCGTCCCGCCATCCTACGAGCAGTACTTC. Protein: CASRLLSVPPSYEQYF.

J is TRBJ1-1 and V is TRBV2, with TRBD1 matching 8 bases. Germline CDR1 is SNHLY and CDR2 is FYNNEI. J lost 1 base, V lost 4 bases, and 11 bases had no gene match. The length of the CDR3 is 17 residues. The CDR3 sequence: CASSVQGARVSNTEAFF. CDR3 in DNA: TGTGCCAGCAGTGTGCAGGGGGCGAGGGTGTCGAACACTGAAGCTTTCTTT.

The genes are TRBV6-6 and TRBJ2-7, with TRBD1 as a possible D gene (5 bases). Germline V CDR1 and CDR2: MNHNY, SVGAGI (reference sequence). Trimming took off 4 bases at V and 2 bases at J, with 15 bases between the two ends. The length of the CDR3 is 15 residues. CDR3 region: CASSFPHDRTYEQYF. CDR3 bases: TGTGCCAGCAGTTTCCCACATGACAGAACCTACGAGCAGTACTTC.

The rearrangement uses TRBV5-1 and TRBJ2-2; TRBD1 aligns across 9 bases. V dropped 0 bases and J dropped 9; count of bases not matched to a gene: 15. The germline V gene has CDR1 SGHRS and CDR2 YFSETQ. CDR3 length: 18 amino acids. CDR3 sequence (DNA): TGCGCCAGCAGCTTGGCCGGAGCCGGGGACAGGGTCAGGCGGGAGCTGTTTTTT. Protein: CASSLAGAGDRVRRELFF. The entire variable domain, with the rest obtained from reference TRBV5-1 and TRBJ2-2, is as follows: KAGVTQTPRYLIKTRGQQVTLSCSPISGHRSVSWYQQTPGQGLQFLFEYFSETQRNKGNFPGRFSGRQFSNSRSEMNVSTLELGDSALYLCASSLAGAGDRVRRELFFGEGSRLTVL.

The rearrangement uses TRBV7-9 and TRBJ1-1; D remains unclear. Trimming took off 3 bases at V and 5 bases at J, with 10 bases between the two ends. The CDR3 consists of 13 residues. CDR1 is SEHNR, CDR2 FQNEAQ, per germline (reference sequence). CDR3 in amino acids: CASSFHLDTEAFF. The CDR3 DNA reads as TGTGCCAGCAGCTTCCATCTCGATACTGAAGCTTTCTTT.